This T cell receptor (beta chain) originates from a study of blood T cell repertoires in COVID-19. Study summary: Acute and convalescent COVID-19 samples came from the United States, Italy and Spain. Sample material is recorded as cDNA or gDNA derived from T cells, B-cell-depleted T cells, or PBMCs.

Per the authors' pipeline: How many nucleated cells were present was estimated from reference gene primer amplification. The method was immunoSEQ multiplex PCR; TCRdb's version includes in-frame clones alone and lacks a portion of them. V, J and clone size are taken as reported in that table, and D and trimming were inferred from the DNA itself. The top ten clones hold about 4% of a sample with fewer than 250,000 clones, 70% to 90% of them seen once. The CDR3 covers 17 residues. CDR1 is GTSNPN, CDR2 SVGIG, per germline (reference sequence). V lost 0 bases and J 0 bases, leaving 12 bases between the germline ends.

The receptor's source is a man aged 50-59 years with acute or convalescent COVID-19. V gene TRBV30 combines with J gene TRBJ2-6; D is possibly TRBD1 (6 bases). The sequencing sample was made of peripheral blood. This chain's CDR3 is CAWSVDRSSSGANVLTF. For the CDR3, the DNA is TGTGCCTGGAGTGTCGACAGGTCAAGCTCTGGGGCCAACGTCCTGACTTTC.